This is a list of T cell receptor beta chains from one sample in a study of T cell repertoires in cytomegalovirus infection. Each CDR3 protein is one row after TCRdb ran MiXCR on the reads. Counted here are hundreds of thousands of distinct CDR3 sequences, around 30% occurring once; the ten biggest clones make up around an eighth. Which antigens these TCRs recognize remains unknown. The sample consisted of cultured CD8+ T cells from PBMCs, taken from culture after CMV antigen stimulation. These receptors all stem from a human donor in good health (CMV status not recorded). Some clones in this sample may be carry-over from other donors' samples. Both conserved end residues are part of each CDR3. The D gene is left open where the match is weak. Only some rows state a clone size, as once, few, many or a class for expanded clones.

clone size	V gene	D gene	J gene	CDR3 protein	CDR3 DNA
few	TRBV7-9	.	TRBJ1-1	CASSSALVTEAFF	TGTGCCAGCAGCTCGGCCCTAGTGACTGAAGCTTTCTTT
.	TRBV27	.	TRBJ1-6	CASSLEGINSPLHF	TGTGCCAGCAGTTTAGAGGGGATTAATTCACCCCTCCACTTT
many	TRBV6-1	.	TRBJ1-5	CASRAWGLVEPQHF	TGTGCCAGCAGAGCCTGGGGGCTGGTCGAGCCCCAGCATTTT
.	TRBV12-3/TRBV12-4	.	TRBJ1-1	CASSLQAGGVEAFF	TGTGCCAGCAGTTTGCAGGCTGGAGGCGTTGAAGCTTTCTTT
few	TRBV19	.	TRBJ2-2	CASSIRLATNTGELFF	TGTGCCAGTAGTATCCGTCTAGCGACGAACACCGGGGAGCTGTTTTTT
once	TRBV6-5	.	TRBJ2-3	CASSLDQGFTDTQYF	TGTGCCAGCAGCCTTGACCAGGGTTTCACAGATACGCAGTATTTT
few	TRBV20-1	TRBD2	TRBJ2-3	CSAFIAGDSTDTQYF	TGCAGTGCCTTTATAGCGGGGGACAGCACAGATACGCAGTATTTT
few	TRBV6-2/TRBV6-3	TRBD2	TRBJ2-6	CASSYSAGAISPTGANVLTF	TGTGCCAGCAGTTACTCAGCGGGGGCGATTTCTCCAACTGGGGCCAACGTCCTGACTTTC
few	TRBV7-6	.	TRBJ1-1	CASSLGESGFMNTEAFF	TGTGCCAGCAGCTTAGGGGAGTCAGGATTCATGAACACTGAAGCTTTCTTT
few	TRBV27	.	TRBJ1-5	CASSQAGSDQPQHF	TGTGCCAGCAGTCAGGCAGGGTCGGATCAGCCCCAGCATTTT
many	TRBV6-1	.	TRBJ2-5	CASSERGGTQYF	TGTGCCAGCAGTGAAAGAGGTGGGACCCAGTACTTC
.	TRBV7-9	TRBD1	TRBJ2-5	CASSNTGEQETQYF	TGTGCCAGCAGCAATACAGGGGAGCAAGAGACCCAGTACTTC
.	TRBV2	.	TRBJ2-1	CAQQGLVYNEQFF	TGTGCCCAACAGGGACTGGTCTACAATGAGCAGTTCTTC
.	TRBV4-3	.	TRBJ1-1	CASSQDTTSVKNTEAFF	TGCGCCAGCAGCCAAGATACAACTTCAGTAAAGAACACTGAAGCTTTCTTT
.	TRBV27	.	TRBJ2-3	CASMRLRDDTDTQYF	TGTGCCAGCATGAGACTCCGGGACGACACAGATACGCAGTATTTT
few	TRBV19	TRBD1	TRBJ2-6	CASSDRAGSGANVLTF	TGTGCCAGTAGCGACAGGGCGGGCTCTGGGGCCAACGTCCTGACTTTC
.	TRBV12-3/TRBV12-4	.	TRBJ2-5	CASSRQELQETQYF	TGTGCCAGCAGCCGACAGGAATTACAAGAGACCCAGTACTTC
few	TRBV15	.	TRBJ2-2	CATSRVDTGYGAGELFF	TGTGCCACCAGCAGAGTCGATACAGGGTATGGGGCCGGGGAGCTGTTTTTT
many	TRBV4-1	TRBD2	TRBJ2-3	CASSHHWRGSTDTQYF	TGCGCCAGCAGCCACCATTGGCGGGGGAGCACAGATACGCAGTATTTT
many	TRBV7-9	TRBD1	TRBJ2-3	CASSDRDREEFRDTQYF	TGTGCCAGCAGCGACCGGGACAGGGAGGAATTTAGAGATACGCAGTATTTT
many	TRBV7-8	.	TRBJ2-6	CASSPSSTGANVLTF	TGTGCCAGCAGCCCCTCTAGTACCGGGGCCAACGTCCTGACTTTC
few	TRBV20-1	.	TRBJ2-5	CSASRPGEDETQYF	TGCAGTGCTAGTCGACCGGGGGAAGACGAGACCCAGTACTTC
once	TRBV27	.	TRBJ2-7	CASSLSWGVFSYEQYF	TGTGCCAGCAGTTTGTCGTGGGGGGTCTTCTCCTACGAGCAGTACTTC
few	TRBV14	.	TRBJ1-4	CASSQVSRESWTNEKLFF	TGTGCCAGCAGCCAAGTATCCAGGGAGTCATGGACTAATGAAAAACTGTTTTTT
few	TRBV5-8	TRBD2	TRBJ2-1	CASSSLTQTSGRSRSYNEQFF	TGTGCCAGCAGCTCCCTCACACAGACTAGCGGGCGGAGCAGGTCCTACAATGAGCAGTTCTTC
few	TRBV9	.	TRBJ2-3	CASSPPGADRDTQYF	TGTGCCAGCAGCCCTCCCGGGGCCGACAGAGATACGCAGTATTTT
few	TRBV11-1	TRBD1	TRBJ1-1	CASRQGGLNTEAFF	TGTGCCAGCAGACAGGGGGGCCTGAACACTGAAGCTTTCTTT
few	TRBV4-1	.	TRBJ1-3	CASSQENGNTIYF	TGCGCCAGCAGCCAAGAGAACGGAAACACCATATATTTT
many	TRBV12-3/TRBV12-4	.	TRBJ2-1	CASSFAGAYNEQFF	TGTGCCAGCAGTTTTGCAGGCGCCTACAATGAGCAGTTCTTC
many	TRBV7-6	.	TRBJ1-2	CASSLSQAPDGYTF	TGTGCCAGCAGCTTATCCCAGGCTCCGGATGGCTACACCTTC
many	TRBV4-1	TRBD1	TRBJ1-2	CASSQDPGQAYGYTF	TGCGCCAGCAGCCAAGATCCGGGACAGGCCTATGGCTACACCTTC
many	TRBV7-8	TRBD1	TRBJ2-1	CASSSIAGQGVNEQFF	TGTGCCAGCAGCTCCATAGCGGGACAGGGGGTTAATGAGCAGTTCTTC
once	TRBV20-1	.	TRBJ2-5	CSAPDPGETQYF	TGCAGTGCTCCGGACCCCGGAGAGACCCAGTACTTC
many	TRBV6-2/TRBV6-3	.	TRBJ2-2	CASSSLTLRRENTGELFF	TGTGCCAGCAGTTCTCTAACATTGAGGCGGGAGAACACCGGGGAGCTGTTTTTT
.	TRBV7-9	TRBD1	TRBJ2-5	CASSHNNRDRGLRLIETQYF	TGTGCCAGCAGCCATAATAACCGGGACAGGGGGCTGAGGTTGATAGAGACCCAGTACTTC
few	TRBV6-1	.	TRBJ2-7	CASSERNRVYHEQYF	TGTGCCAGCAGTGAAAGGAACAGGGTTTACCACGAGCAGTACTTC
.	TRBV14	TRBD2	TRBJ2-2	CASSPRTSGAGELFF	TGTGCCAGCAGCCCCCGGACTAGCGGCGCCGGGGAGCTGTTTTTT
few	TRBV7-2	.	TRBJ2-5	CASSFLDRVQETQYF	TGTGCCAGCAGCTTTCTAGACAGAGTACAAGAGACCCAGTACTTC
few	TRBV7-9	TRBD2	TRBJ2-5	CASSNGLAGDRETQYF	TGTGCCAGCAGCAATGGACTAGCGGGGGACCGGGAGACCCAGTACTTC
.	TRBV27	.	TRBJ1-1	CASSLLSRGVNTEAFF	TGTGCCAGCAGTTTATTATCCCGGGGAGTGAACACTGAAGCTTTCTTT
.	TRBV5-5	.	TRBJ1-6	CASSPGPSSPRYNSPLHF	TGTGCCAGCAGCCCGGGACCTTCCTCGCCACGTTATAATTCACCCCTCCACTTT
few	TRBV12-3/TRBV12-4	TRBD1	TRBJ2-1	CASTKGGTGGNEQFF	TGTGCCAGCACCAAGGGAGGGACAGGGGGCAATGAGCAGTTCTTC
.	TRBV12-5	.	TRBJ2-1	CASIWTVNNEQFF	TGTGCTAGTATATGGACAGTGAACAATGAGCAGTTCTTC
few	TRBV12-3/TRBV12-4	.	TRBJ1-1	CASSPDGGRTEAFF	TGTGCCAGCAGTCCCGATGGGGGCAGGACTGAAGCTTTCTTT
.	TRBV24-1	.	TRBJ1-1	CATTTWDKTEAFF	TGTGCCACCACCACTTGGGACAAAACTGAAGCTTTCTTT
few	TRBV7-9	TRBD2	TRBJ2-5	CASSLLSGGPGGSQYF	TGTGCCAGCAGCTTACTTAGCGGGGGCCCAGGGGGGTCCCAGTACTTC
.	TRBV9	.	TRBJ1-5	CASSGHNGNQPQHF	TGTGCCAGCAGCGGTCATAATGGCAATCAGCCCCAGCATTTT
many	TRBV7-6	TRBD2	TRBJ2-2	CASSLWTSGGTGELFF	TGTGCCAGCAGCCTCTGGACTAGCGGGGGCACCGGGGAGCTGTTTTTT
.	TRBV6-2/TRBV6-3	.	TRBJ2-5	CASSYSGGLETQYF	TGTGCCAGCAGTTACTCGGGGGGTCTGGAGACCCAGTACTTC
few	TRBV4-1	.	TRBJ1-2	CASSQEALTGYNYGYTF	TGCGCCAGCAGCCAAGAGGCTCTTACCGGGTACAACTATGGCTACACCTTC
.	TRBV5-6	.	TRBJ1-1	CASSSELRTEAFF	TGTGCCAGCAGCTCTGAGCTTCGCACTGAAGCTTTCTTT
.	TRBV6-1	.	TRBJ1-1	CASSELAGTEAFF	TGTGCCAGCAGTGAATTAGCGGGGACTGAAGCTTTCTTT
few	TRBV10-1	.	TRBJ1-1	CASSESMGAEAFF	TGCGCCAGCAGTGAGTCCATGGGGGCGGAAGCTTTCTTT
.	TRBV28	.	TRBJ1-1	CASSLRTKNTEAFF	TGTGCCAGCAGTTTAAGAACCAAAAACACTGAAGCTTTCTTT
.	TRBV4-2	TRBD1	TRBJ1-5	CASSQDIGTVFNQPQHF	TGTGCCAGCAGCCAAGACATAGGGACAGTCTTCAATCAGCCCCAGCATTTT